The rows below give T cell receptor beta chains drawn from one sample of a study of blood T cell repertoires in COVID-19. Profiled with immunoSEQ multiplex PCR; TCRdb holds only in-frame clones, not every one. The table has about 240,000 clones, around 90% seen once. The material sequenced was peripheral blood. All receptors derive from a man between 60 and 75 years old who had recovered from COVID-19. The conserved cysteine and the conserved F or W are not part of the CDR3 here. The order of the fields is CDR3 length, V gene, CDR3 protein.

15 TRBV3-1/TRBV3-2 ASSQRPQGATNEKLF
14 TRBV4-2 ASSQDGQDYRYGYT
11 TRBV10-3 AISRGGRETQY
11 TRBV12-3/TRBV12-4 ASSRNRGYEQY
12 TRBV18 ASSTKTGPGELF
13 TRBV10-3 AISEKWGGTNEQF
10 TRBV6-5 ASSSSTDTQY
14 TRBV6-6 ASRSGLAGSYNEQF
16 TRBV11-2 ASSSRVFTGNGWDGYT
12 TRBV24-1 ATSGWTGTGELF
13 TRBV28 ASSPTDRPGRGYT
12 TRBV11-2 ASSLDGTSYGYT
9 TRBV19 ASSILEEAF
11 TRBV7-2 ASSWTGTGELF
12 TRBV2 ASSESRTIYEQY
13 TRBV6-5 ASSYGADGYNEQF
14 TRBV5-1 ASTYDGRGYNSPLH
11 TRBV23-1 AVYRRPKNIQY
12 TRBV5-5 ASSTTDRNYGYT
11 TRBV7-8 ASSSTGNTEAF
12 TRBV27 ASRRTGGGYGYT
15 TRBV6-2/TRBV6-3 ASSPSRGTGVNYEQF
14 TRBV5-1 ASSLVAGGTNYGYT
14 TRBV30 AWSATRTGGNQPQH
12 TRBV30 AWSAGTDNSPLH
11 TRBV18 ASSPSGTSEQF
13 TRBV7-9 ASSRQGPWYNEQF
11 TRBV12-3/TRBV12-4 ASSFSTGRTLH
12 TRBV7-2 ASSAQTGHNEQF